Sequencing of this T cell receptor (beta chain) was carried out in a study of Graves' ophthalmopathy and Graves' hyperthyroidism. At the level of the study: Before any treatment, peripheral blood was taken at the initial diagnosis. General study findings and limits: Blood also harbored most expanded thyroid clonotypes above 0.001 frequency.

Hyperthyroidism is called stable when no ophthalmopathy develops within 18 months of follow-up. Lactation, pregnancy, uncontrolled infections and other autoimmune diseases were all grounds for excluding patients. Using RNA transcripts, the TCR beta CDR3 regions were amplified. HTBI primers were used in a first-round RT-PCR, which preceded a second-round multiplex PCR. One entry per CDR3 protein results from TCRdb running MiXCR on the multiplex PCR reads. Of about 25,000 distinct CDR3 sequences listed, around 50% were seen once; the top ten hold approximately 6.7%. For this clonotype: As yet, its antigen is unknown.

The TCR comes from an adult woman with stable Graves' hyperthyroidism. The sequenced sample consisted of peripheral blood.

Here the CDR3 reads CASSPNSGTQETQYF. The CDR3 nucleotides are TGTGCCAGCAGCCCCAACTCCGGGACACAAGAGACCCAGTACTTC. V gene TRBV7-6 combines with J gene TRBJ2-5; the D gene is possibly TRBD1 (6 bases). The germline gives CDR1 SGHVS, CDR2 FNYEAQ. V shed 5 bases and J shed 2 bases, with 15 bases lying between them. The CDR3 covers 15 residues.